This TCR beta chain was documented in a study of OX40 agonist ivuxolimab in advanced cancers. Study details: Patients treated during dose escalation were battling hepatocellular carcinoma, melanoma, renal cell or head and neck cancer. Patients were under 90% male with ages roughly 20 to 90, mean about 60. Findings of the study overall: Partial responders dosed at 0.1-3.0 mg/kg displayed clonal expansion ranking among the lowest.

The CDR3 runs to 13 residues. The V segment lost 5 bases and the J segment 8 bases; nucleotides outside the gene matches: 5. Germline loops: CDR1 SGHTA, CDR2 FQGNSA. Method: immunoSEQ multiplex PCR; TCRdb's copy keeps in-frame clones and lacks some. The profile shows around 34,000 clones, approximately 79% of them singletons. On this clone: Its target is unknown.

With autoimmune disease history or systemic immunosuppression, patients were excluded. The receptor comes from an adult with an advanced solid tumor such as melanoma, head and neck, liver or kidney cancer. The sample consisted of CD4+ or CD8+ T cells sorted from blood, taken in a trial of the OX40 agonist ivuxolimab. The rearrangement links TRBV7-2 to TRBJ2-1; 8 bases map to TRBD2. CDR3 residues: CASSQSGSDEQFF. DNA of the CDR3: TGTGCCAGCAGCCAAAGCGGGAGCGATGAGCAGTTCTTC.